This entry lists 3 T cell receptor beta chains sequenced from one sample in a study of blood T cells in healthy people across ages. A second about 7 to 11 cycle PCR used barcoded and J-beta primers. From the 5' RACE reads, TCRdb called clonotypes with MiXCR, one entry per CDR3 protein. The sample holds approximately 730,000 distinct CDR3 sequences, approximately 55% seen once. Material for sequencing was blood. All receptors come from a man older than 75 in good health.

The CDR3 sequence is CASKGTGTSYEQYF. The CDR3 DNA follows: TGTGCCAGCAAAGGGACAGGGACGTCCTACGAGCAGTACTTC. The chain is built from TRBV2 and TRBJ2-4; 9 bases match TRBD1. The J call may be wrong; the DNA end is better matched by TRBJ2-7. CDR3 length: 14 residues. From germline, CDR1 is SNHLY and CDR2 FYNNEI.

The chain has TRBV7-9 and TRBJ2-7, with 7 bases fitting TRBD1. Germline V gene sequence: CDR1 SEHNR, CDR2 FQNEAQ (reference sequence). The CDR3 is 18 residues long. Losses at the gene ends were 5 bases for V and 5 bases for J; bases not matched to a gene: 21. The CDR3 loop reads CASSPLGLGTVALDEQYF. The CDR3 nucleotides read TGTGCCAGCAGCCCCTTGGGTTTAGGGACAGTGGCTCTGGACGAGCAGTACTTC.

This clonotype was counted between two and nine times. V and J are TRBV7-6 and TRBJ2-1, with 9 bases matching TRBD2. V was clipped by 6 bases and J by 6 bases; unmatched bases: 3. This CDR3 spans 13 amino acids. Germline values: CDR1 SGHVS, CDR2 FNYEAQ. The CDR3 bases are TGTGCCAGCAGAGAGACTAGCGGCAATGAGCAGTTCTTC. Translation: CASRETSGNEQFF.